The next 8 T cell receptor beta chains were all read from a single sample in a study of metastatic and nonmetastatic thyroid tumors. TCRdb reanalyzed the PCR reads via MiXCR. In the table there are some 5,500 clones, around 27% of which are singletons. Not a single patient had been given any form of treatment at any point before undergoing thyroid surgery. The sequenced material came from adjacent normal tissue. The receptor source for this set is a female donor with papillary thyroid cancer or a benign thyroid nodule (not recorded which). Some clones in this sample may be carry-over from other donors' samples.

CDR3 coding DNA: TGTGCCAGTACCAGGGGACAGGGGGCCCTCAGGAACACTGAAGCTTTCTTT. This codes for CASTRGQGALRNTEAFF. This chain connects TRBV19 to TRBJ1-1, with 12 bases fitting TRBD1. From germline, CDR1 is LNHDA and CDR2 SQIVND (reference sequence). There are 17 residues in the CDR3. The J segment lost 1 base and the V segment lost 7 bases, leaving 10 bases of the junction unmatched.

The chain employs TRBV6-1 and TRBJ2-3; D may correspond to TRBD1 or TRBD2 (6 bases each). The germline CDR1 and CDR2 sequences are MNHNS and SASEGT. V gave up 4 bases and J gave up 14 bases, with 19 bases separating them. This CDR3 contains 13 residues. The CDR3 is CASSVAGHGSPYF. As DNA, the CDR3 is TGTGCCAGCAGTGTCGCGGGACACGGTTCGCCGTATTTT.

A note on this clone: The CDR3 does not close with the conserved phenylalanine or tryptophan, likely indicating a read error. No DNA is shown, since the ends of the CDR3 on it are uncertain; the CDR3 is the one TCRdb lists. The chain combines TRBV5-1 with TRBJ1-6; the listed D gene, TRBD1, was not tested against the DNA. The CDR3 is 15 residues long, counting both termini. Germline loops: CDR1 SGHRS, CDR2 YFSETQ. The CDR3 sequence: CASSLFQGRVSPLRI.

In its sample, this clone ranks as medium-sized. This chain links TRBV28 with TRBJ2-5, with TRBD2 identical over 7 bases. CDR1 and CDR2 from the germline V gene are MDHEN and SYDVKM. The CDR3 loop spans 18 amino acids. J gave up 4 bases and V 5 bases, and 19 bases lay outside the gene matches. CDR3 coding DNA: TGTGCCAGCAGTAGTTTGGGGTTTGGTAGCGGGCGGTCAGAGACCCAGTACTTC. Amino acid sequence: CASSSLGFGSGRSETQYF.

V gene TRBV20-1 combines with J gene TRBJ2-1; 7 positions agree with TRBD2. The CDR3 extends over 16 amino acids. CDR1 DFQATT and CDR2 SNEGSKA come from the germline V gene (reference sequence). V gave up 0 bases and J gave up 13 bases; unmatched junction bases: 18. The CDR3 DNA is TGCAGTGCTAGAGATATAAAGCTGAGAGGGCGGGAGCCCCAGTTCTTC. Amino acid sequence: CSARDIKLRGREPQFF.

Only a few counts were recorded for this clone. CDR3 sequence: CASSLGQISGNTIYF. The CDR3 DNA follows: TGTGCCAGCAGTTTGGGACAGATCTCTGGAAACACCATATATTTT. The genes are TRBV28 and TRBJ1-3; 7 positions agree with TRBD1. The CDR3 loop spans 15 amino acids. Trimming took 3 bases from V and 0 from J; bases not matched to a gene: 2. The germline V gene encodes CDR1 MDHEN and CDR2 SYDVKM.

By its share, this clone is large. This sequence joins TRBV20-1 and TRBJ2-7; 7 bases fit TRBD1. This CDR3 is 13 amino acids long. Germline CDR1 DFQATT, CDR2 SNEGSKA (reference sequence). Germline trimming cut 6 bases from V and 1 base from J; bases unmatched to any gene: 6. CDR3 DNA: TGCAGTGCCGATAACAGGGGTTCCTACGAGCAGTACTTC. It is translated as CSADNRGSYEQYF.

The J gene is TRBJ1-3, the V gene TRBV6-1; D is unclear. This CDR3 is built from 14 residues. Trimming took off 4 bases at V and 3 bases at J, with 10 bases between the two ends. The germline gives CDR1 MNHNS, CDR2 SASEGT. The CDR3 coding sequence is TGTGCCAGCAGTGTTACTGTACGTGGAAACACCATATATTTT. Its protein is CASSVTVRGNTIYF.